The entry that follows covers one TCR beta chain sequence. The source of the sample is a study of shared T cell receptors in the human thymus. Produced via immunoSEQ multiplex PCR; TCRdb's table is partial and in-frame only. This sample yields hundreds of thousands of clones, of which roughly 86% are seen a single time; 0.0094% belongs to the top ten. The V gene's germline CDR1 is MDHEN and CDR2 SYDVKM. The CDR3 is 15 residues long. The V segment lost 4 bases and the J segment 3 bases; nucleotides outside the gene matches: 7. This same sample was also part of a study on human thymus T cells. That study adds: Corrective heart surgery yielded resections, and these provided the thymus tissue. It looked as if thymic and blood repertoires used V and J genes in a biased way.

This chain uses TRBV28 with TRBJ2-3; 7 positions agree with TRBD2. Sample: thymocytes. This TCR was recovered from a boy under three years old with a congenital heart defect. The CDR3 sequence is CASSYKREVTDTQYF. The DNA of the CDR3 is TGTGCCAGCAGTTATAAGCGGGAAGTAACAGATACGCAGTATTTT.